This T cell receptor (beta chain) was identified in a study of blood T cell repertoires in COVID-19. Sequencing was performed with immunoSEQ multiplex PCR; in TCRdb, only in-frame clones are kept and a portion is missing. The profile covers about 160,000 clones, with about 86% appearing a single time and about 7.3% taken by the ten largest. Sample: peripheral blood. This TCR was recovered from a man aged 50 to 59 with active or convalescent COVID-19.

The CDR3 nucleotides are TGCGCCAGCAGCCAAGAGGTCACTAGGGAGCAGTTCTTC. It yields the protein CASSQEVTREQFF. The rearrangement links TRBV4-3 to TRBJ2-1; D perhaps matches TRBD2 (5 bases). This CDR3 has 13 residues. Germline V CDR1 and CDR2: LGHNA, YSLEER. Trimming left V 0 bases short and J 10 bases short, with 10 bases between.